This T cell receptor beta chain emerged from a study of CD8 T cells in Susac syndrome. On the study more broadly: Among the Susac syndrome patients who underwent sequencing, roughly 6 had clinically active disease, while about eight of them were in remission. Patients with Susac syndrome were therapy-naive, on corticosteroids, or on intravenous immunoglobulin alone at blood draw.

The CDR3 spans 14 residues. From germline, CDR1 is SEHNR and CDR2 FQNEAQ (reference sequence). V lost 4 bases and J lost 3, with 12 bases in between. The TEMRA cells underwent FACS enrichment, while the CD8+ and CD4+ T cells underwent negative isolation. With random hexamers, about 0.5 to 1 ug RNA was reverse transcribed. A multiplex approach, immunoSEQ multiplex PCR, amplified TCR beta CDR3 across 54 Vbeta and 13 Jbeta. TCRdb used MiXCR to reprocess the immunoSEQ multiplex PCR reads, holding one entry per CDR3 protein. The table has roughly 200,000 distinct CDR3 sequences, roughly 94% seen once. The gene calls are TRBV7-9 and TRBJ1-2, with D uncertain. Sequences were obtained from CD4+ T cells from PBMCs. The receptor comes from a human donor with Susac syndrome. The CDR3 spells CASSSGWGDYGYTF. CDR3 sequence (DNA): TGTGCCAGCAGCTCCGGTTGGGGTGACTATGGCTACACCTTC.